This TCR beta chain is drawn from a study of OX40 agonist ivuxolimab in advanced cancers. Study-wide points: Relative to CD4+, CD8+ T cells held more expanded clones on average.

About this clone: No antigen is known for it.

Trimming removed 6 bases from V and 4 bases from J, with 9 bases in between. The CDR3 loop spans 11 amino acids. CDR1 and CDR2 from the germline V gene are DFQATT and SNEGSKA (reference sequence). The repertoire was sequenced with immunoSEQ multiplex PCR; TCRdb's copy has only in-frame clones and lacks some. The sample includes 98,000 or so clones, approximately 95% seen only once; the top ten take more than 0.15%. Patients who had autoimmune disease history or got systemic immunosuppression were left out. The receptor was derived from an adult with an advanced solid tumor such as melanoma, head and neck, liver or kidney cancer. The chain employs TRBV20-1 and TRBJ2-5; no clear D gene. The sequenced sample was CD4+ or CD8+ T cells sorted from blood, obtained in a trial of the OX40 agonist ivuxolimab. CDR3 nucleotide sequence: TGCAGTGCCCCTGAGGTAGAGACCCAGTACTTC. Protein product: CSAPEVETQYF.